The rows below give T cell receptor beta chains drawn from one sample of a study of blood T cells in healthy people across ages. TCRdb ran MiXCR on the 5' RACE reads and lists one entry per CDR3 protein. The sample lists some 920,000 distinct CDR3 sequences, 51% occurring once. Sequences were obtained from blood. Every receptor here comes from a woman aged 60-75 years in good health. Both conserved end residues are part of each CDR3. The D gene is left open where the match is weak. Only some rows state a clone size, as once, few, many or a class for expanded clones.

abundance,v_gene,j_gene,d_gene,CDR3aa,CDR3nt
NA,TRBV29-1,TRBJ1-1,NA,CSANMNTEAFF,TGCAGCGCTAATATGAACACTGAAGCTTTCTTT
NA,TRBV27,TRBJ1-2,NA,CASSPMYRYYGYTF,TGTGCCAGCAGCCCGATGTACAGATACTATGGCTACACCTTC
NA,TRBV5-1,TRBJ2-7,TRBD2,CASSVALGLAYEQYF,TGCGCCAGCAGCGTGGCTCTCGGACTAGCTTACGAGCAGTACTTC
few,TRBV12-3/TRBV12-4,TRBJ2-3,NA,CASSLDGGVTDTQYF,TGTGCCAGCAGTTTAGATGGGGGAGTAACTGATACGCAGTATTTT
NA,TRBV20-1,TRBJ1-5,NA,CSARDTSSGTYSNQPQHF,TGCAGTGCTAGAGATACTTCTTCCGGGACATATAGCAATCAGCCCCAGCATTTT
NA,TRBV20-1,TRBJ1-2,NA,CSARGLGQSYGYTF,TGCAGTGCTAGAGGTCTCGGACAGAGCTATGGCTACACCTTC
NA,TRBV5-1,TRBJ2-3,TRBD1,CASSMAPTGAGDTQYF,TGCGCCAGCAGCATGGCCCCGACAGGGGCCGGGGATACGCAGTATTTT
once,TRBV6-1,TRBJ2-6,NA,CASSEGVEVSGANVLTF,TGTGCCAGCAGTGAGGGGGTGGAGGTCTCCGGGGCCAACGTCCTGACTTTC
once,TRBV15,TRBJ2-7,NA,CATSRVPVGLSYEQYF,TGTGCCACCAGCAGAGTGCCAGTCGGCCTCTCCTACGAGCAGTACTTC
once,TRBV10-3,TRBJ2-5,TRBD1,CAISGSGTGVYQETQYF,TGTGCCATCAGTGGTTCCGGGACAGGGGTTTACCAAGAGACCCAGTACTTC
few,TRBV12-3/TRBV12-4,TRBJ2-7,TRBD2,CASSFKRETREQYF,TGTGCCAGCAGTTTTAAGCGGGAGACCCGGGAGCAGTACTTC
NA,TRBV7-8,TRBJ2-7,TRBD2,CASTTSGSNYEQYF,TGTGCCAGCACGACTAGCGGGAGTAATTACGAGCAGTACTTC
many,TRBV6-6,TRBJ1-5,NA,CASSYGSNQPQHF,TGTGCCAGCAGTTACGGCAGCAATCAGCCCCAGCATTTT
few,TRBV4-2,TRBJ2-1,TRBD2,CASSRSSGRGVREQFF,TGTGCCAGCAGCCGATCTAGCGGGAGGGGAGTGAGGGAGCAGTTCTTC
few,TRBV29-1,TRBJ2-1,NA,CSAPLPVGGNEQFF,TGCAGCGCGCCCTTGCCGGTCGGTGGGAATGAGCAGTTCTTC
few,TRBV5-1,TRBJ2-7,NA,CASSLGPLDEQYF,TGCGCCAGCAGCTTGGGACCTTTGGACGAGCAGTACTTC
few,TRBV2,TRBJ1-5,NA,CASSEAPDVSNQPQHF,TGTGCCAGCAGTGAAGCGCCGGACGTGAGCAATCAGCCCCAGCATTTT
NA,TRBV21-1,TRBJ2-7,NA,CASSLRQGTAEQYF,TGTGCCAGCAGCCTGAGACAGGGGACCGCCGAGCAGTACTTC
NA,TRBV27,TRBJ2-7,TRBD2,CASSLSLAGTYEQYF,TGTGCCAGCAGTTTAAGCCTAGCGGGAACCTACGAGCAGTACTTC
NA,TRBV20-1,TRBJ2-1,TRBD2,CSAGLAGGPLFF,TGCAGTGCCGGACTAGCGGGAGGGCCGCTGTTCTTC
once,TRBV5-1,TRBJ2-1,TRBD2,CASSRRLAGGSFYNEQFF,TGCGCCAGCAGCCGGAGACTAGCGGGTGGCTCGTTCTACAATGAGCAGTTCTTC
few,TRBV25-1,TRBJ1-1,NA,CASSAGTYTEAFF,TGTGCCAGCAGTGCCGGGACGTACACTGAAGCTTTCTTT
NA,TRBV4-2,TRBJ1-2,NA,CASSQQRTASYGYTF,TGTGCCAGCAGCCAGCAAAGGACGGCAAGCTATGGCTACACCTTC
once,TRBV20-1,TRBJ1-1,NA,CSAPISTRGGTEAFF,TGCAGTGCCCCAATTTCGACTCGGGGAGGGACTGAAGCTTTCTTT
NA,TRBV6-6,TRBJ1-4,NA,CASSPGTIEKLFF,TGTGCCAGCAGTCCCGGGACAATAGAAAAACTGTTTTTT
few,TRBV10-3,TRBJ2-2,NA,CAHQKEGSSGELFF,TGTGCCCACCAAAAGGAGGGGTCCTCCGGGGAGCTGTTTTTT
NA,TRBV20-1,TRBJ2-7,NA,CSALYGSLNEQYF,TGCAGTGCCCTATACGGCTCACTCAACGAGCAGTACTTC
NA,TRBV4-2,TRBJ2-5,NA,CASSPRQGTGPETQYF,TGTGCCAGCAGCCCCCGCCAGGGCACCGGACCGGAGACCCAGTACTTC
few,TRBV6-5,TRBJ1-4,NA,CASQTGNEKLFF,TGTGCCAGCCAGACGGGTAATGAAAAACTGTTTTTT
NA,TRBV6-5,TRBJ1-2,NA,CASSYSRTGGIYYGYTF,TGTGCCAGCAGTTATTCCCGGACGGGGGGGATATACTATGGCTACACCTTC
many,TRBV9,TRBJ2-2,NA,CASSVAGNTGELFF,TGTGCCAGCAGCGTAGCAGGGAACACCGGGGAGCTGTTTTTT
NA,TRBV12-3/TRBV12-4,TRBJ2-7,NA,CASSFLAGVYNEQYF,TGTGCCAGCAGTTTTCTTGCGGGTGTCTACAATGAGCAGTACTTC
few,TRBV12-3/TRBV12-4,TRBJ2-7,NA,CASSLSGPSSYEQYF,TGTGCCAGCAGTTTGAGCGGGCCAAGCTCCTACGAGCAGTACTTC
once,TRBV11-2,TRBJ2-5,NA,CASTRTRGGQETQYF,TGTGCCAGCACCAGAACGAGGGGGGGCCAAGAGACCCAGTACTTC
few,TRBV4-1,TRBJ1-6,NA,CASGHEGLGYNSPLHF,TGCGCCAGCGGCCACGAGGGGTTGGGCTATAATTCACCCCTCCACTTT
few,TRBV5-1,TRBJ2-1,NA,CASMRVTVGYNEQFF,TGCGCCAGCATGAGGGTCACGGTGGGGTACAATGAGCAGTTCTTC
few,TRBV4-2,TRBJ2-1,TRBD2,CASSRVLAEWAAGQFF,TGTGCCAGCAGCCGGGTACTAGCGGAGTGGGCGGCGGGGCAGTTCTTC
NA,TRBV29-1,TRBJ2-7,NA,CSVEGAGLTYEQYF,TGCAGCGTTGAAGGGGCAGGTCTGACTTACGAGCAGTACTTC
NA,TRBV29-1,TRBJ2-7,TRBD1,CSVKSGGMYEQYF,TGCAGCGTTAAATCAGGGGGAATGTACGAGCAGTACTTC
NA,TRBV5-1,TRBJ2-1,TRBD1,CASTSGTGGFYEQFF,TGCGCCAGCACTTCGGGGACAGGGGGCTTCTATGAGCAGTTCTTC